This TCR beta chain was profiled in a study of a mutant IDH1 vaccine in newly diagnosed glioma (dated by TCRdb to 2020 to 2022). A note on the overall study: Patients were given eight vaccinations, in weeks 1, 3, 5, 7, 11, 15, 19 and 23, which matched visits V03 through V10. Vaccination began 4-6 weeks after radiotherapy alone, or alongside temozolomide cycles in the chemotherapy-containing groups. Of the 25 to 35 patients who were treated, about 60% were male and 37.5% were female, and the mean age was approximately 40 years. Prior to enrollment, standard therapy consisting of radiotherapy alone, temozolomide alone, or radiochemotherapy with temozolomide had been administered to patients, with the combination being received by most patients. Peripheral blood samples were drawn at six visits, namely V03 (baseline), V05, V07, V10, V12 and V13. For exploratory analyses, longitudinal TCRB deep sequencing was carried out in some 25 treated patients wherever samples were available.

Beyond this particular receptor, the publication reports: PBMC samples for TCRB deep sequencing were selected based on availability. Pseudoprogression appeared unrelated to alterations in the top peripheral T cell clonotypes detected by TCRB sequencing. The authors noted that analyses of patient blood samples could not be reproduced because of sample limitations. Across multiple MHC alleles, vaccine-induced immune responses were seen in around 93% of patients.

The time point label here, explained by the study, means: week 11, during vaccination. Every vaccine dose consisted of 300 ug of a 20-mer mutant IDH1 peptide in Montanide, administered subcutaneously together with topical imiquimod. Newly diagnosed WHO grade 3 or 4 IDH1-mutant astrocytomas showing loss of nuclear ATRX were present in the donors. The samples were drawn from NOA16, a multicentre, single-arm, open-label phase I trial in Germany that tested a mutant IDH1 peptide vaccine in humans for the first time. The DNeasy Blood and Tissue Kit was used to extract genomic DNA from EDTA blood for TCRB sequencing. The library relied on the immunoSEQ multiplex PCR assay. The hsTCRB Kit was used according to the manufacturer's protocol to amplify rearranged TCR beta chain sequences. TCRB libraries were sequenced on an Illumina MiSeq. The original methods were these. The kit vendor's proprietary platform handled demultiplexing, trimming and gene mapping. The table comes from immuneACCESS by way of TCRdb, which keeps in-frame sequences with V and J called. Part of the clones is missing from these tables; in studies checked, under half for an unresolved V gene and the rest for unknown reasons. Clonal size and the V and J genes are those of that table, whereas D and trimming came from the DNA. The sample table lists 20,000 to 25,000 clones, roughly 72% of them with a count of one. The leading ten clones occupy approximately 10% of the sample.

The CDR3 holds 13 amino acids from the cysteine to the phenylalanine. Left in the record is the CDR3 DNA by itself, 39 bases read in frame from the first base. The germline V gene encodes CDR1 SGHDN and CDR2 FVKESK. Trimming takes 3 bases off V and 11 bases off J; junction bases not matched to a gene: 6. This clone was counted between two and nine times. It lacks a known antigen. Nothing much larger sits one base from this clone, and base qualities are not available. This material consisted of peripheral blood mononuclear cells (PBMCs), taken from a glioma patient whose treatment included an IDH1 peptide vaccine. The rearranged segments are TRBV14 and TRBJ1-1; TRBD1 matches 10 bases in the middle. The sequence came from a man aged 18-30 years with glioma. Some clones in this sample may be carry-over from other donors' samples. The CDR3 is CASSHRQGAGAFF. The nucleotide sequence is TGTGCCAGCAGCCACCGACAGGGGGCTGGCGCTTTCTTT.